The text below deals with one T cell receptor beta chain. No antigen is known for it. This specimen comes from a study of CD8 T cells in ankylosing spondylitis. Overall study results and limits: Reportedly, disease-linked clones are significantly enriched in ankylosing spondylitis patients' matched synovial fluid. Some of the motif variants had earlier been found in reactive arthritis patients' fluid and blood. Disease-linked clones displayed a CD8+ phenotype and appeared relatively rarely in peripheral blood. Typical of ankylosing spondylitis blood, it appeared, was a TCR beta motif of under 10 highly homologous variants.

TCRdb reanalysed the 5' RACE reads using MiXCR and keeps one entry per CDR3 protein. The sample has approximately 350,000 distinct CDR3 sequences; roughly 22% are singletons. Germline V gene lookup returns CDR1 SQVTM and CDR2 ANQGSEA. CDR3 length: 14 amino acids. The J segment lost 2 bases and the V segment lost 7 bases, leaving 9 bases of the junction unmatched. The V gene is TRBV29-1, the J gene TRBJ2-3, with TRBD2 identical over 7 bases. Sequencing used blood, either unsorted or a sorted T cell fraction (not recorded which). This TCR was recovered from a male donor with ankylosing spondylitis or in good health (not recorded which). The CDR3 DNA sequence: TGCAGCGCAGGCGGGGGTTATATCACAGATACGCAGTATTTT. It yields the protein CSAGGGYITDTQYF.